The 26 T cell receptor beta chains reported below all come from one sample, sequenced in a study of shared clonotypes between healthy human individuals (dated by TCRdb to 2019 to 2021). CD8 naive samples consisted of CD45RO-negative cells that were positively selected for CCR7, yielding a CD45RA+CCR7+ population without TemRA cells. Library preparation was by the immunoSEQ multiplex PCR assay. TCRdb took over this immuneACCESS table, retaining in-frame rearrangements with V and J assigned. Such tables are incomplete; in checked studies, under half of the missing clones stem from an unresolved V gene, and the remainder is unexplained. This sample gives about 700,000 clones in total; roughly nine tenths of them show up just once. The top ten constitute roughly 22% of the sample. Sequencing was performed on naive CD8+ T cells sorted from blood. The cell subset or site label here, explained by the study, means: CD45RA+CCR7+. These receptor sequences come from a man aged 25-45 years in good health.

The chain employs TRBV28 and TRBJ2-1; maybe TRBD2 (6 bases). Trimming removed 5 bases at V and 8 bases at J, with 13 bases between. The CDR3 runs 13 residues. Germline V gene sequence: CDR1 MDHEN, CDR2 SYDVKM. CDR3 sequence: CASSGGTGDEQFF. The CDR3 bases are TGTGCCAGCAGTGGTGGGACTGGGGATGAGCAGTTCTTC.

The V and J genes are TRBV6-4 and TRBJ2-2; TRBD2 aligns across 10 bases. With V trimmed by 3 bases and J by 6 bases, 4 bases remained unmatched. The CDR3 runs to 15 residues. Germline-derived CDR1 and CDR2 are MRHNA and SNTAGT. CDR3 amino acids: CASSEASGSAGELFF. CDR3 nucleotides: TGTGCCAGCAGTGAGGCTAGCGGGAGTGCCGGGGAGCTGTTTTTT.

V and J are TRBV6-1 and TRBJ1-5; unclear D gene. The CDR3 is 13 amino acids. Germline CDR1 is MNHNS and CDR2 is SASEGT. The V end was cut by 5 bases, the J end by 7 bases, with 12 bases between. CDR3 sequence: CASSPIVFQPQHF. CDR3 coding DNA: TGTGCCAGCAGTCCGATTGTATTCCAGCCCCAGCATTTT.

This chain connects TRBV6-5 to TRBJ2-5, with 11 bases aligning to TRBD1. The CDR3 sequence is 15 residues long. CDR1 and CDR2 (germline): MNHEY, SVGAGI. The ends lost 1 base at V and 5 bases at J; junction bases unmatched: 3. For the CDR3, the DNA is TGTGCCAGCAGTTACTACGGACAGGGGGCTGAGACCCAGTACTTC. It translates to CASSYYGQGAETQYF.

This clone was picked up one time. The genes are TRBV7-6 and TRBJ1-4; weak D call: TRBD1 (5 bases). V lost 5 bases, J lost 3 bases, and 22 bases lay in between. Germline CDR1 and CDR2: SGHVS and FNYEAQ. This CDR3 spans 18 amino acids. The CDR3 DNA reads as TGTGCCAGCAGCCCTAGGGCCGGAAGGGGTAGTCCTAATGAAAAACTGTTTTTT. Amino acids: CASSPRAGRGSPNEKLFF.

The chain carries TRBV10-3 and TRBJ2-7; 11 nucleotides align to TRBD2. The CDR3 length is 19 residues. V was clipped by 3 bases and J by 2 bases; unmatched bases: 15. Germline loops: CDR1 ENHRY, CDR2 SYGVKD. Here the CDR3 reads CAISDYGGSSGRIAYEQYF. The CDR3 DNA is TGTGCCATCAGTGATTATGGAGGCTCTAGCGGGAGGATTGCCTACGAGCAGTACTTC.

The gene calls are TRBV27 and TRBJ2-7; 14 nucleotides align to TRBD2. The ends lost 6 bases at V and 6 bases at J; junction bases unmatched: 4. The CDR3 has 14 amino acids. Germline loops: CDR1 MNHEY, CDR2 SMNVEV (reference sequence). CDR3 amino acids: CASRPGTSGSEQYF. The CDR3 nucleotides are TGTGCCAGCAGGCCCGGGACTAGCGGGAGCGAGCAGTACTTC.

The chain joins TRBV11-2 to TRBJ2-3; 9 nucleotides match TRBD1. Germline CDR1 and CDR2: SGHAT and FQNNGV. V shed 1 base and J 5 bases; nucleotides not matched to a gene: 7. The CDR3 sequence is 16 residues long. CDR3 DNA sequence: TGTGCCAGCAGCTTAGGCATACAGGGGGCCGGAGATACGCAGTATTTT. Its protein product is CASSLGIQGAGDTQYF.

The CDR3 nucleotides read TGTGCCAGCAGCTTGAACCACGAGCAGTACTTC. This translates into CASSLNHEQYF. V is TRBV5-6 and J is TRBJ2-7; the D is unclear. In germline, CDR1 is SGHDT, CDR2 YYEEEE. The CDR3 spans 11 residues. V dropped 1 base and J dropped 5 bases, with 4 bases sitting between them.

The chain joins TRBV13 to TRBJ2-7; possibly TRBD2 for D (6 bases). There are 14 residues in the CDR3. CDR1 is PRHDT, CDR2 FYEKMQ, per germline (reference sequence). V was clipped by 5 bases and J by 4 bases, with 15 bases between them. CDR3 amino acids: CASSPPGEEYEQYF. In nucleotides, the CDR3 is TGTGCCAGCAGCCCCCCGGGGGAAGAATACGAGCAGTACTTC.

The table lists this clone with a few counts. V usage is TRBV5-6 and J usage is TRBJ1-5; possible D gene TRBD1, 5 bases. The germline V gene has CDR1 SGHDT and CDR2 YYEEEE. V was cut by 1 base and J by 5 bases, with 16 bases left in between. The CDR3 has 16 amino acids. CDR3 bases: TGTGCCAGCAGCTTGCAGTTTCAGGGAAGGCATCAGCCCCAGCATTTT. Protein: CASSLQFQGRHQPQHF. The variable domain in full, with the rest retrieved from reference TRBV5-6 and TRBJ1-5, is DAGVTQSPTHLIKTRGQQVTLRCSPKSGHDTVSWYQQALGQGPQFIFQYYEEEERQRGNFPDRFSGHQFPNYSSELNVNALLLGDSALYLCASSLQFQGRHQPQHFGDGTRLSIL.

V usage is TRBV7-9 and J usage is TRBJ1-3; no firm D call. V was pared by 4 bases and J by 11 bases, with 15 bases between. Germline V gene sequence: CDR1 SEHNR, CDR2 FQNEAQ (reference sequence). CDR3 length: 13 residues. CDR3 residues: CASSSSVGRAIYF. The CDR3 DNA sequence: TGTGCCAGCAGCTCTTCCGTAGGTAGAGCCATATATTTT.

The chain carries TRBV7-9 and TRBJ2-7; 7 nucleotides agree with TRBD2. The CDR3 is made up of 16 amino acids. After removal of 4 bases from V and 2 bases from J, the junction contained 11 bases not matched to a gene. The V gene's germline CDR1 is SEHNR and CDR2 FQNEAQ (reference sequence). The CDR3 sequence: CASSSLLASGTYEQYF. The CDR3 region has the DNA TGTGCCAGCAGCTCCCTATTAGCTAGCGGTACCTACGAGCAGTACTTC.

The rearrangement uses TRBV4-1 and TRBJ2-1; weak D call: TRBD1 (6 bases). Germline V lookup: CDR1 MGHRA, CDR2 YSYEKL. CDR3 length: 16 residues. The germline V and J ends were trimmed by 0 bases and 6 bases, with 15 bases remaining between them. CDR3 protein: CASSQDRELGGNEQFF. As DNA, the CDR3 is TGCGCCAGCAGCCAAGATCGCGAACTAGGGGGCAATGAGCAGTTCTTC.

The rearrangement links TRBV2 to TRBJ2-3; a possible D gene is TRBD2 (5 bases). V was pared by 8 bases and J by 2 bases, with 11 bases between. CDR1 and CDR2 from the germline V gene are SNHLY and FYNNEI. This CDR3 is 13 amino acids long. CDR3 coding DNA: TGTGCCAGCCCGGGAAGGTACACAGATACGCAGTATTTT. Protein product: CASPGRYTDTQYF.

This rearrangement joins TRBV15 to TRBJ2-1; 9 nucleotides agree with TRBD2. CDR1 and CDR2 (germline): LNHNV, YYDKDF (reference sequence). This CDR3 has 15 amino acids. J was trimmed by 7 bases and V by 8 bases; bases with no gene match: 12. The CDR3 DNA follows: TGTGCCACCGGCGCCCCGATAGCGGGAGCGAATGAGCAGTTCTTC. Translation gives CATGAPIAGANEQFF.

This sequence joins TRBV7-2 and TRBJ1-5, with a tentative D call TRBD1 (5 bases). The CDR3 is made up of 15 amino acids. The germline V gene has CDR1 SGHTA and CDR2 FQGNSA. Trimming took off 3 bases at V and 2 bases at J, with 11 bases between the two ends. The CDR3 DNA is TGTGCCAGCAGCTTGTCCGGGGGAGGCAATCAGCCCCAGCATTTT. Translated: CASSLSGGGNQPQHF.

The chain uses TRBV7-3 and TRBJ2-1; D is uncertain. Trimming stripped 1 base from V and 9 bases from J, with 10 bases between. The CDR3 has 13 amino acids. The V gene's germline CDR1 is SGHTA and CDR2 FQGTGA. In nucleotides, the CDR3 is TGTGCCAGCAGCTTAAGTCTTCCAGGTGAGCAGTTCTTC. It encodes CASSLSLPGEQFF.

The chain combines TRBV6-6 with TRBJ2-5; TRBD1 aligns across 7 bases. J was trimmed by 4 bases and V by 5 bases; bases with no gene match: 4. Germline CDR1 is MNHNY and CDR2 is SVGAGI (reference sequence). CDR3 length equals 13 residues. The CDR3 sequence: CASSPDRAETQYF. DNA of the CDR3: TGTGCCAGCAGTCCTGACAGGGCAGAGACCCAGTACTTC.

The genes are TRBV6-1 and TRBJ1-1; no firm D call. This CDR3 has 12 amino acids. Trimming stripped 3 bases from V and 3 bases from J, with 5 bases between. Germline V gene data show CDR1 as MNHNS and CDR2 as SASEGT. CDR3 loop: CASSDRYTEAFF. The CDR3 nucleotides are TGTGCCAGCAGTGACAGATACACTGAAGCTTTCTTT.

In this sample, this clone turned up once. The chain uses TRBV2 and TRBJ1-4; 7 nucleotides line up with TRBD1. V gave up 5 bases and J gave up 6 bases; unmatched junction bases: 9. This CDR3 has 15 amino acids. Germline CDR1 is SNHLY and CDR2 is FYNNEI. The CDR3 DNA sequence: TGTGCCAGCAGTCCACCCGGGACAGAGGATGAAAAACTGTTTTTT. As protein: CASSPPGTEDEKLFF.

This rearrangement joins TRBV10-3 to TRBJ1-5; the D gene is possibly TRBD1 (5 bases). The CDR3 has 15 amino acids. Trimming pared 0 bases from V and 6 bases from J, leaving 12 bases between. CDR1 is ENHRY and CDR2 is SYGVKD in the germline V gene. CDR3 sequence (DNA): TGTGCCATCAGTGAGTCAGGTCGGGGCGGTCAGCCCCAGCATTTT. It encodes CAISESGRGGQPQHF.

The rearrangement uses TRBV28 and TRBJ2-1; D unresolved. V was shortened by 3 bases and J by 2 bases, with 11 bases between the two germline ends. CDR1 and CDR2 (germline): MDHEN, SYDVKM. This CDR3 has 15 residues. The CDR3 DNA follows: TGTGCCAGCAGTTTCGAAGTAGAAACCTACAATGAGCAGTTCTTC. As protein: CASSFEVETYNEQFF.

CDR3 nucleotides: TGTGCCAGCAGCCTCCTCCAGGAGGGACCCTACGAGCAGTACTTC. The encoded protein is CASSLLQEGPYEQYF. The gene calls are TRBV7-9 and TRBJ2-7; D might be TRBD2 (6 bases). V lost 5 bases and J lost 2, with 16 bases in between. Germline CDR1 and CDR2: SEHNR and FQNEAQ (reference sequence). This CDR3 is 15 amino acids long.

V gene TRBV5-5 combines with J gene TRBJ2-2, with 14 bases fitting TRBD2. CDR1 and CDR2 (germline): SGHKS, YYEKEE (reference sequence). There are 19 residues in the CDR3. The V segment lost 4 bases and the J segment 4 bases; nucleotides outside the gene matches: 12. CDR3 protein: CASSEDGTSGRGGTGELFF. CDR3 nucleotide sequence: TGTGCCAGCAGCGAGGACGGGACTAGCGGGAGAGGAGGCACCGGGGAGCTGTTTTTT.

This clone was seen a single time. The chain recombines TRBV6-5 with TRBJ2-7; 11 nucleotides line up with TRBD2. Trimming removed 5 bases from V and 6 bases from J; junction bases left unmatched: 6. The CDR3 is 14 amino acids. Per germline, CDR1 MNHEY and CDR2 SVGAGI. In nucleotides, the CDR3 is TGTGCCAGCAGTCTACTAGCGGGAGAACGCGAGCAGTACTTC. This translates into CASSLLAGEREQYF.